The 29 T cell receptor beta chains given below trace back to one sample, sequenced in a study of blood T cell repertoires in COVID-19. Data came from immunoSEQ multiplex PCR; TCRdb stores just in-frame clones and leaves some out. The repertoire includes 160,000 or so clones, about 88% of them detected once, and around 5% sits in the top ten. Input material: peripheral blood. The receptors shown here come from a woman aged 50 to 65 with COVID-19, enrolled during active disease.

V usage is TRBV27 and J usage is TRBJ2-1; D may be TRBD1 (6 bases). The length of the CDR3 is 13 residues. Germline V gives CDR1 MNHEY, CDR2 SMNVEV (reference sequence). Deletions cut 7 bases from V and 3 bases from J, with 10 bases between. CDR3 loop: CASTGQIYNEQFF. The CDR3 DNA is TGTGCCAGCACGGGACAAATCTACAATGAGCAGTTCTTC.

Remarks on this clone: A read error may account for a junction end that differs from germline. The J gene is TRBJ2-2, the V gene TRBV9; D is perhaps TRBD1 (6 bases). The CDR3 is made up of 15 amino acids. Per germline, CDR1 SGDLS and CDR2 YYNGEE. The CDR3 DNA reads as TGTGCCAGCAGCGAATACCAGGGGAACGCCGGGGAGCTGTTTTTT. It specifies CASSEYQGNAGELFF.

The V and J genes are TRBV19 and TRBJ2-1, with 7 nucleotides matching TRBD1. The CDR3 contains 15 residues. Germline assignment: CDR1 LNHDA and CDR2 SQIVND (reference sequence). The J segment lost 3 bases and the V segment lost 3 bases, leaving 5 bases of the junction unmatched. The CDR3 region has the DNA TGTGCCAGTAGTATGAATCGGGACAGCTACAATGAGCAGTTCTTC. Translating gives CASSMNRDSYNEQFF.

The chain couples TRBV30 to TRBJ1-1; 8 bases align to TRBD1. CDR1 is GTSNPN, CDR2 SVGIG, per germline (reference sequence). Trimming at V came to 2 bases and at J to 4 bases, leaving 6 bases not matched to a gene. This CDR3 is 14 amino acids long. CDR3 in DNA: TGTGCCTGGAGTACAGGGGGGATCATCACTGAAGCTTTCTTT. This gives the protein CAWSTGGIITEAFF. Supplemented by reference TRBV30 and TRBJ1-1, the full variable domain reads SQTIHQWPATLVQPVGSPLSLECTVEGTSNPNLYWYRQAAGRGLQLLFYSVGIGQISSEVPQNLSASRPQDRQFILSSKKLLLSDSGFYLCAWSTGGIITEAFFGQGTRLTVV.

This chain joins TRBV28 and TRBJ1-5, with a tentative D call TRBD1 (6 bases). The CDR3 is 13 amino acids. With 6 bases removed from V and 6 bases from J, the gap between germline ends came to 12 bases. Per germline, CDR1 MDHEN and CDR2 SYDVKM. The CDR3 sequence: CASSSGVTQPQHF. The CDR3 bases are TGTGCCAGCAGCTCAGGGGTAACTCAGCCCCAGCATTTT. The full variable domain, completed using reference TRBV28 and TRBJ1-5, is DVKVTQSSRYLVKRTGEKVFLECVQDMDHENMFWYRQDPGLGLRLIYFSYDVKMKEKGDIPEGYSVSREKKERFSLILESASTNQTSMYLCASSSGVTQPQHFGDGTRLSIL.

V and J are TRBV7-9 and TRBJ1-1; perhaps TRBD1 as D (6 bases). The CDR3 has 15 amino acids. V was pared by 5 bases and J by 6 bases, with 19 bases between. CDR1 and CDR2 (germline): SEHNR, FQNEAQ (reference sequence). Here the CDR3 DNA reads TGTGCCAGCAGCCCTCTGATACAGGGTGCGGCTGAAGCTTTCTTT. The encoded protein is CASSPLIQGAAEAFF.

The gene calls are TRBV7-6 and TRBJ2-1; 7 bases are shared with TRBD1. Losses at the gene ends were 1 base for V and 5 bases for J; bases not matched to a gene: 2. The CDR3 is 14 residues long. The germline V gene has CDR1 SGHVS and CDR2 FNYEAQ. CDR3 loop: CASSLGTGHNEQFF. CDR3 nucleotide sequence: TGTGCCAGCAGCTTAGGGACAGGCCACAATGAGCAGTTCTTC.

Only one count was recorded for this clone. The V gene is TRBV3-1 (or the pseudogene TRBV3-2), the J gene TRBJ2-3, with 11 bases that match TRBD2. J lost 0 bases, V lost 6 bases, and 2 bases had no gene match. This CDR3 contains 15 residues. Germline V CDR1 and CDR2: LGHDT, YNNKEL (reference sequence). The CDR3 coding sequence is TGTGCCAGCAGACGGACTAGCGGGAGCACAGATACGCAGTATTTT. It codes for CASRRTSGSTDTQYF.

This clone was detected a few times. The rearrangement links TRBV9 to TRBJ1-6; D unclear. The CDR3 spans 14 residues. The V gene lost 1 base and the J gene lost 8 bases, with 10 bases spanning the gap. Germline V gene sequence: CDR1 SGDLS, CDR2 YYNGEE. The chain's CDR3 is CASSVRWEYSPLHF. CDR3 bases: TGTGCCAGCAGCGTACGGTGGGAGTATTCACCCCTCCACTTT.

This clone has just a few counts. This chain uses TRBV18 with TRBJ2-7; D is unclear. Trimming pared 2 bases from V and 2 bases from J, leaving 7 bases between. The CDR3 has 13 amino acids. The germline V gene encodes CDR1 KGHSH and CDR2 LQKENI. The CDR3, as DNA: TGTGCCAGCTCACCAAGCCGAGCCTACGAGCAGTACTTC. Translated, it gives CASSPSRAYEQYF.

This rearrangement joins TRBV5-4 to TRBJ1-2; 8 bases fit TRBD1. After removal of 3 bases from V and 2 bases from J, the junction contained 6 bases not matched to a gene. Germline V gives CDR1 SGHNT, CDR2 YYREEE (reference sequence). The CDR3 loop spans 15 amino acids. Here the CDR3 DNA reads TGTGCCAGCAGCTCTACCGGGACAGGCAACTATGGCTACACCTTC. It encodes CASSSTGTGNYGYTF.

This chain uses TRBV28 with TRBJ2-7; weak D call: TRBD1 (6 bases). The CDR3 sequence is 13 residues long. The germline gives CDR1 MDHEN, CDR2 SYDVKM. The V end was cut by 2 bases, the J end by 5 bases, with 10 bases between. The CDR3 region has the DNA TGTGCCAGCAGTTTAAACAGGGCCAACGAGCAGTACTTC. Protein: CASSLNRANEQYF.

This rearrangement joins TRBV15 to TRBJ1-2, with a possible D match to TRBD1 (5 bases). Between the trimmed V and J ends, which lost 0 bases and 3 bases, there was a span of 8 bases. Per the germline V gene, CDR1 is LNHNV and CDR2 is YYDKDF (reference sequence). The CDR3 has 14 residues. CDR3 in DNA: TGTGCCACCAGCAGAGACGGGGGGGACTATGGCTACACCTTC. As protein: CATSRDGGDYGYTF.

This rearrangement joins TRBV19 to TRBJ1-4; 8 bases align to TRBD1. The CDR3 contains 15 residues. V shed 8 bases, J shed 8 bases, and the junction held 13 bases outside the gene matches. Germline V gene data show CDR1 as LNHDA and CDR2 as SQIVND (reference sequence). CDR3 sequence: CASSATQGAREKLFF. The CDR3 DNA follows: TGTGCCAGTTCCGCAACTCAGGGGGCGAGGGAAAAACTGTTTTTT.

The rearrangement uses TRBV4-1 and TRBJ2-5; 10 bases match TRBD2. This CDR3 is 16 amino acids long. The trim removed 2 bases at V and 5 bases at J, leaving 8 bases unmatched. Looked up from germline, CDR1 is MGHRA and CDR2 is YSYEKL. The CDR3 loop is CASSQPKSGGAETQYF. In DNA form, the CDR3 reads TGCGCCAGCAGCCAACCGAAAAGCGGGGGGGCCGAGACCCAGTACTTC.

The rearrangement links TRBV28 to TRBJ2-2, with no clear D. V gave up 6 bases and J gave up 5 bases, with 10 bases separating them. Germline loops: CDR1 MDHEN, CDR2 SYDVKM. CDR3 length equals 13 residues. This CDR3 reads CASSLPGTGELFF. The CDR3 nucleotides read TGTGCCAGCAGCTTGCCGGGTACCGGGGAGCTGTTTTTT.

V and J are TRBV9 and TRBJ1-3; 11 nucleotides align to TRBD1. The germline V gene has CDR1 SGDLS and CDR2 YYNGEE. This CDR3 region has 16 residues. V was pared by 2 bases and J by 3 bases, with 4 bases of the junction left unmatched. The CDR3 protein is CASSVGQGAGGNTIYF. The CDR3 DNA reads TGTGCCAGCAGCGTCGGACAGGGGGCGGGTGGAAACACCATATATTTT.

The chain recombines TRBV3-1 (or the pseudogene TRBV3-2) with TRBJ2-7; 13 bases match TRBD2. The CDR3 extends over 17 amino acids. V gave up 4 bases and J gave up 0 bases; unmatched junction bases: 6. CDR1 and CDR2 from the germline V gene are LGHDT and YNNKEL (reference sequence). CDR3 nucleotides: TGTGCCAGCAGCCCGACTAGCGGGGGGACCATCTCCTACGAGCAGTACTTC. Protein: CASSPTSGGTISYEQYF.

The chain uses TRBV7-9 and TRBJ2-2, with 7 bases aligning to TRBD1. The V gene's germline CDR1 is SEHNR and CDR2 FQNEAQ (reference sequence). V shed 5 bases and J 5 bases; nucleotides not matched to a gene: 5. The CDR3 loop spans 14 amino acids. CDR3 amino acids: CASSLRQGTGELFF. CDR3 DNA sequence: TGTGCCAGCAGCCTTAGACAGGGTACCGGGGAGCTGTTTTTT.

This sequence joins TRBV3-1 (or the pseudogene TRBV3-2) and TRBJ2-2, with D unclear. CDR3 length: 15 residues. Germline lookup yields CDR1 LGHDT and CDR2 YNNKEL (reference sequence). V lost 1 base, J lost 0 bases, and 6 bases lay in between. CDR3 DNA sequence: TGTGCCAGCAGCCAAGGACAAACGAACACCGGGGAGCTGTTTTTT. As protein: CASSQGQTNTGELFF.

The sample holds one count of this clone. The CDR3 sequence: CAIRGGGLTEAFF. For the CDR3, the DNA is TGTGCCATTAGGGGAGGAGGGCTCACAGAAGCTTTCTTT. The rearrangement joins TRBV12-3 or TRBV12-4 to TRBJ1-1; the D gene is possibly TRBD1 (5 bases). The V end lost 10 bases, the J end lost 8 bases, and 20 bases lay between the germline ends. CDR3 length: 13 amino acids.

V is TRBV30 and J is TRBJ1-5; 8 nucleotides agree with TRBD1. Germline values: CDR1 GTSNPN, CDR2 SVGIG (reference sequence). The V and J ends lost 4 bases and 7 bases, in that order; junction bases with no gene match: 6. The CDR3 sequence is 13 residues long. As DNA, the CDR3 is TGTGCCTGGACCCAGGGGGCGGGACAGCCCCAGCATTTT. Its protein is CAWTQGAGQPQHF.

This clone was seen a handful of times. This sequence joins TRBV2 and TRBJ1-1; no reliable D call. The V end lost 4 bases, the J end lost 4 bases, and 13 bases lay between the germline ends. CDR1 SNHLY and CDR2 FYNNEI come from the germline V gene. The CDR3 length is 14 residues. The CDR3 here is CASSAAGGVTEAFF. CDR3 DNA: TGTGCCAGCAGTGCGGCAGGAGGAGTCACTGAAGCTTTCTTT.

This chain connects TRBV4-3 to TRBJ1-4; 11 nucleotides align to TRBD1. Germline-derived CDR1 and CDR2 are LGHNA and YSLEER. V lost 0 bases to trimming and J lost 5 bases; unmatched junction nucleotides: 2. This CDR3 comprises 16 residues. CDR3 loop: CASSQDGTGGNEKLFF. In DNA form, the CDR3 reads TGCGCCAGCAGCCAAGATGGGACAGGGGGGAATGAAAAACTGTTTTTT.

The CDR3 DNA is TGTGCCAGCAGTTTAGCCGGACAGGGGCGGAACGAGCAGTACTTC. Encoded protein: CASSLAGQGRNEQYF. V usage is TRBV28 and J usage is TRBJ2-7; 9 bases are a match to TRBD1. CDR3 length: 15 residues. J gave up 5 bases and V 2 bases, and 7 bases lay outside the gene matches. CDR1 is MDHEN, CDR2 SYDVKM, per germline.

The chain is built from TRBV5-1 and TRBJ2-2, with 9 bases fitting TRBD1. The CDR3 sequence is 18 residues long. V lost 1 base, J lost 2 bases, and 9 bases stayed unmatched. CDR1 and CDR2 from the germline V gene are SGHRS and YFSETQ. The CDR3 sequence: CASSLMDRGMGNTGELFF. Written as DNA, the CDR3 is TGCGCCAGCAGCTTGATGGACAGGGGAATGGGAAACACCGGGGAGCTGTTTTTT.

This clone was detected a few times. This chain connects TRBV2 to TRBJ1-1, with 7 bases that match TRBD1. Losses at the gene ends were 6 bases for V and 5 bases for J; bases not matched to a gene: 9. CDR1 SNHLY and CDR2 FYNNEI come from the germline V gene. This CDR3 is 14 amino acids long. The CDR3 here is CASRGVQGGTEAFF. The CDR3 region has the DNA TGTGCCAGCAGAGGGGTTCAGGGGGGAACTGAAGCTTTCTTT.

The chain joins TRBV9 to TRBJ1-2; possibly TRBD1 for D (5 bases). This CDR3 comprises 15 residues. Looked up from germline, CDR1 is SGDLS and CDR2 is YYNGEE. V gave up 6 bases and J gave up 8 bases, with 23 bases separating them. The CDR3 here is CASTPGWRGEEGYTF. The CDR3 coding sequence is TGTGCCAGCACCCCAGGCTGGAGGGGTGAGGAGGGCTACACCTTC.

The chain carries TRBV6-1 and TRBJ1-6; D ambiguous. The CDR3 has 13 residues. Per the germline V gene, CDR1 is MNHNS and CDR2 is SASEGT. V was pared by 2 bases and J by 9 bases, with 8 bases between. CDR3 sequence: CASSEMRFSPLHF. The CDR3 DNA is TGTGCCAGCAGTGAAATGAGGTTTTCACCCCTCCACTTT.